This T cell receptor beta chain was retrieved from a study of blood T cell repertoires in COVID-19. Sequencing was performed with immunoSEQ multiplex PCR; in TCRdb, only in-frame clones are kept and a portion is missing. The sample has about 170,000 clones; 80% to 85% are singletons. Germline V gene data show CDR1 as SGHRS and CDR2 as YFSETQ. There are 16 residues in the CDR3. Trimming took 3 bases from V and 3 from J; bases not matched to a gene: 5. The chain employs TRBV5-1 and TRBJ2-3; 12 positions match TRBD1. The sequencing sample was made of peripheral blood. The receptor was isolated from a human donor with acute or convalescent COVID-19. The donor label of this sample is uncertain. The CDR3 sequence is CASSWGTGGMTDTQYF. The CDR3, as DNA: TGCGCCAGCAGCTGGGGGACAGGGGGCATGACAGATACGCAGTATTTT.